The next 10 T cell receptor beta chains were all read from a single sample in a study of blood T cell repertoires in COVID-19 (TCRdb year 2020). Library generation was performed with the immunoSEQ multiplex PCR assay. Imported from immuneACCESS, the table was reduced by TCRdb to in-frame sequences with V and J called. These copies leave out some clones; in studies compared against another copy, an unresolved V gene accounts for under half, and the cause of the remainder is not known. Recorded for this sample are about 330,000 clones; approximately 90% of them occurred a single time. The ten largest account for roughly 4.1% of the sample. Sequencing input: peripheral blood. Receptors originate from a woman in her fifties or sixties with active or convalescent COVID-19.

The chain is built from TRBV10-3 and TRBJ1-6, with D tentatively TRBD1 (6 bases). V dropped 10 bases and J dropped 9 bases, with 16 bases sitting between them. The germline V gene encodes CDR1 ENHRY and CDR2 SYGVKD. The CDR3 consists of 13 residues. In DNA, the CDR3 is TGTGCCACGAACCCAGGGGAAAGTTCACCCCTCCACTTT. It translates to CATNPGESSPLHF.

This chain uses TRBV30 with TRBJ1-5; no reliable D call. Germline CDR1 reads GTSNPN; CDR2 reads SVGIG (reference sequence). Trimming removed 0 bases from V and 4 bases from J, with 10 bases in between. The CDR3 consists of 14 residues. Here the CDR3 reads CAWSVVAGNQPQHF. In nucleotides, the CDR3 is TGTGCCTGGAGTGTCGTCGCCGGGAATCAGCCCCAGCATTTT. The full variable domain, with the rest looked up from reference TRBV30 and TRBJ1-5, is SQTIHQWPATLVQPVGSPLSLECTVEGTSNPNLYWYRQAAGRGLQLLFYSVGIGQISSEVPQNLSASRPQDRQFILSSKKLLLSDSGFYLCAWSVVAGNQPQHFGDGTRLSIL.

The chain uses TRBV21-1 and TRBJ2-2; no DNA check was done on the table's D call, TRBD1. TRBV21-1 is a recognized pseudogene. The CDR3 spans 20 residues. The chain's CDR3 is CASSEPRSVTGGFGTGELFF. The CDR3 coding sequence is TGTGCCAGCAGCGAACCTCGAAGTGTGACAGGGGGCTTTGGTACCGGGGAGCTGTTTTTT.

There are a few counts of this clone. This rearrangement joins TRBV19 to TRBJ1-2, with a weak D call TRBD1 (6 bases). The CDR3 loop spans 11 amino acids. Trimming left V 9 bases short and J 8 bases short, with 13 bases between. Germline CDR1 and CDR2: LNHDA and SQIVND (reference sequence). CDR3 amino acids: CASGTQKGYTF. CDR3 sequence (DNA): TGTGCCAGCGGGACACAGAAGGGCTACACCTTC.

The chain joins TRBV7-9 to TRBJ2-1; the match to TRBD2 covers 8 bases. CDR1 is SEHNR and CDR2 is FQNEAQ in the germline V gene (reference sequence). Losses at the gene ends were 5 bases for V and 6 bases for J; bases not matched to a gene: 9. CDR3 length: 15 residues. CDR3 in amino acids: CASSLQAGDFNEQFF. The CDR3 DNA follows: TGTGCCAGCAGCCTTCAAGCGGGAGATTTCAATGAGCAGTTCTTC.

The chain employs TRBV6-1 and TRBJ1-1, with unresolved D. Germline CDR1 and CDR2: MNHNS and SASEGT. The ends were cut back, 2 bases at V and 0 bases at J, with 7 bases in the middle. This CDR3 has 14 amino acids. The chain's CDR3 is CASSESGMNTEAFF. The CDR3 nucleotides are TGTGCCAGCAGTGAATCCGGGATGAACACTGAAGCTTTCTTT.

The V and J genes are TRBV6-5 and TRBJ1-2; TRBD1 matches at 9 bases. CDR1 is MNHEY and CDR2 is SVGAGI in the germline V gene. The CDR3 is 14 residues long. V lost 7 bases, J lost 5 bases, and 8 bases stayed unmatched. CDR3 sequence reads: CASTRQGVRYGYTF. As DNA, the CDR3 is TGTGCCAGCACCAGACAGGGGGTGCGGTATGGCTACACCTTC.

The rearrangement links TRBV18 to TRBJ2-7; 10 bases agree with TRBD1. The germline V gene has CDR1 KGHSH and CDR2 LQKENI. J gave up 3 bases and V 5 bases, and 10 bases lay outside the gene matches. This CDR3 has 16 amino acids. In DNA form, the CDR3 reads TGTGCCAGCTCATCCCGAGGGGACAGGGGAATCTACGAGCAGTACTTC. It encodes CASSSRGDRGIYEQYF.

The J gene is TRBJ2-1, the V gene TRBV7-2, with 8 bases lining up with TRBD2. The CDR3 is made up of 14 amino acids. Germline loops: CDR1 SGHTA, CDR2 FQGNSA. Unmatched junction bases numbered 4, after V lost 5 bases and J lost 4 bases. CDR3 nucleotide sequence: TGTGCCAGCAGCACCGGGACTAGTTACAATGAGCAGTTCTTC. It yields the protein CASSTGTSYNEQFF.

As DNA, the CDR3 is TGTGCCAGCCGTCCGGGGCTAGCGAATACCTACGAGCAGTACTTC. Protein sequence: CASRPGLANTYEQYF. The chain links TRBV19 to TRBJ2-7; a weak D match, TRBD2 (6 bases). The CDR3 spans 15 residues. Germline CDR1 and CDR2: LNHDA and SQIVND (reference sequence). Trimming pared 9 bases from V and 2 bases from J, leaving 20 bases between.